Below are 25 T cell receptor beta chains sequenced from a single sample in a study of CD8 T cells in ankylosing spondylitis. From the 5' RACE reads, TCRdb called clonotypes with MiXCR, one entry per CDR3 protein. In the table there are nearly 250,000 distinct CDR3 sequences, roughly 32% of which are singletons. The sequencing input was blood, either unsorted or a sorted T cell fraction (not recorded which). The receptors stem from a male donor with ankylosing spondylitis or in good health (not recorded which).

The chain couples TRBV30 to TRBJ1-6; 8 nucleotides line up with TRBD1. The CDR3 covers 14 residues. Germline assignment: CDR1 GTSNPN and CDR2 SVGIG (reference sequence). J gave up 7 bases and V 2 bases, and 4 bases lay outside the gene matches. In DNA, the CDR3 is TGTGCCTGGAGTCACCAGGGGGCGAATTCACCCCTCCACTTT. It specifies CAWSHQGANSPLHF.

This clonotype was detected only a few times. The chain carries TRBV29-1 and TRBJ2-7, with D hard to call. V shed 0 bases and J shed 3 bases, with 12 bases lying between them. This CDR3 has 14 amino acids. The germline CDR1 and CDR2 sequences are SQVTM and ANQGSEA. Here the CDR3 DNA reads TGCAGCGTTGAAGATCGGGCAGAAAGCTACGAGCAGTACTTC. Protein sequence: CSVEDRAESYEQYF.

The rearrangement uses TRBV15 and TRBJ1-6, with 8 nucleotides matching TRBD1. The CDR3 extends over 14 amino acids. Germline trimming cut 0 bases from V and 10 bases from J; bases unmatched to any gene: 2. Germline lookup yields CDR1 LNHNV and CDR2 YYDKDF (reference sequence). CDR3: CATSRDRGRSPLHF. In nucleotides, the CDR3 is TGTGCCACCAGCAGAGACAGGGGGCGGTCACCCCTCCACTTT.

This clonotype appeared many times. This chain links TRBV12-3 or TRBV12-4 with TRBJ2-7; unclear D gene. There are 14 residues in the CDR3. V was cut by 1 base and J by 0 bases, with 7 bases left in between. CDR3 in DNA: TGTGCCAGCAGTTTAGGGGCCAGCTCCTACGAGCAGTACTTC. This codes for CASSLGASSYEQYF.

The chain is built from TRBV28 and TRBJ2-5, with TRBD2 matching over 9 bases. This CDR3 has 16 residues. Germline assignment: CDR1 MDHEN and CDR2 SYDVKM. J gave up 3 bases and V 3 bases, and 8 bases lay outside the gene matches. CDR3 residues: CASSLGSGGLKETQYF. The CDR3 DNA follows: TGTGCCAGCAGTTTGGGGAGCGGGGGGCTGAAAGAGACCCAGTACTTC.

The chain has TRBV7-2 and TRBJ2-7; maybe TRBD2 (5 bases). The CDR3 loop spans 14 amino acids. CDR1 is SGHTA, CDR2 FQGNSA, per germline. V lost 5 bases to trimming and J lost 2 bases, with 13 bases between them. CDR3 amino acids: CASSPRTSTYEQYF. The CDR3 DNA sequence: TGTGCCAGCAGCCCTCGGACTTCTACCTACGAGCAGTACTTC.

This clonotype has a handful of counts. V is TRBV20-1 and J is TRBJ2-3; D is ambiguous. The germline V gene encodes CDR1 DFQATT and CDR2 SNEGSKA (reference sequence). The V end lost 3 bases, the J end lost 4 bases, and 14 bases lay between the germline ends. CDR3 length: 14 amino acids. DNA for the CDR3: TGCAGTGCTAGCCTCCTCTCCCTACCAGATACGCAGTATTTT. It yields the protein CSASLLSLPDTQYF.

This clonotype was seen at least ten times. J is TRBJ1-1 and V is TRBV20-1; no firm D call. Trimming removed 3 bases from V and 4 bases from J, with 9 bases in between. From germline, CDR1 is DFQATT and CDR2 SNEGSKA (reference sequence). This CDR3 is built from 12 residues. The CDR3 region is CSASSRGTEAFF. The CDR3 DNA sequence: TGCAGTGCTAGTTCCCGGGGCACTGAAGCTTTCTTT.

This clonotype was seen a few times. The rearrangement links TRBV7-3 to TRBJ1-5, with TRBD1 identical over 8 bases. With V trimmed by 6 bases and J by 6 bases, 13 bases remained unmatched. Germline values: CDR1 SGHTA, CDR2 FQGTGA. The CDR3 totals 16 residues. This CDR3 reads CASSPPLNRGGQPQHF. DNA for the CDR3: TGTGCCAGCAGTCCGCCACTGAACAGGGGGGGTCAGCCCCAGCATTTT.

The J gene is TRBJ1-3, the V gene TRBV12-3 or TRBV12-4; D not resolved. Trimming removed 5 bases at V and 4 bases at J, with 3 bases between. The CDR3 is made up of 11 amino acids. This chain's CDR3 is CASSRGNTIYF. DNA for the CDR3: TGTGCCAGCAGTCGGGGAAACACCATATATTTT.

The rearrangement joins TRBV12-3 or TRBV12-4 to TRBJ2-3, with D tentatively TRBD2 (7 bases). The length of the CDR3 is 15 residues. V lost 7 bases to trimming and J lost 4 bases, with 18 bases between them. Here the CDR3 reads CASNPWAGASDTQYF. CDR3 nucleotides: TGTGCCAGCAACCCTTGGGCGGGGGCCTCAGATACGCAGTATTTT.

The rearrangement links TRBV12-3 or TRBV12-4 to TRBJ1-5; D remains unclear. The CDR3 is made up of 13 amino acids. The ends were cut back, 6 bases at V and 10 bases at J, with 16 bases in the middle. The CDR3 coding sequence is TGTGCCAGCAGCCTTTGGGAGGGCGGACCCCAGCATTTT. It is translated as CASSLWEGGPQHF.

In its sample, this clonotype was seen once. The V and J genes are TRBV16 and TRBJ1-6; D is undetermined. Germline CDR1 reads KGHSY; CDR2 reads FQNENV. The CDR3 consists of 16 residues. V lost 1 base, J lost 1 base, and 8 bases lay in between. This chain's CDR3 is CASSQYSSSYNSPLHF. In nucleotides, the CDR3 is TGTGCCAGCAGCCAATATTCGAGTTCCTATAATTCACCCCTCCACTTT.

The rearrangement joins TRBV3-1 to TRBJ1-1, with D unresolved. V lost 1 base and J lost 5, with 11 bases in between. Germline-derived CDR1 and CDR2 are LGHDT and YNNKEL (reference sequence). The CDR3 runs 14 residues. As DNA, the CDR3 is TGTGCCAGCAGCCAAGGTCTGACCTCTACTGAAGCTTTCTTT. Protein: CASSQGLTSTEAFF.

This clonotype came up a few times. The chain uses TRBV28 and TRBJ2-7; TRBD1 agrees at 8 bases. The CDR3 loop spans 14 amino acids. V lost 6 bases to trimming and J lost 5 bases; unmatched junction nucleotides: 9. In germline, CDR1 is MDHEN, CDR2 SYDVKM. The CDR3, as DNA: TGTGCCAGCAGGGGACAGGCGCTTCTCCACGAGCAGTACTTC. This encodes CASRGQALLHEQYF.

In DNA form, the CDR3 reads TGCAGCGTTGTTCCAGGCCCCAGCATTCAGTACTTC. Encoded protein: CSVVPGPSIQYF. This sequence joins TRBV29-1 and TRBJ2-4; D is ambiguous. V was shortened by 4 bases and J by 9 bases, with 13 bases between the two germline ends. The germline V gene has CDR1 SQVTM and CDR2 ANQGSEA. This CDR3 has 12 residues.

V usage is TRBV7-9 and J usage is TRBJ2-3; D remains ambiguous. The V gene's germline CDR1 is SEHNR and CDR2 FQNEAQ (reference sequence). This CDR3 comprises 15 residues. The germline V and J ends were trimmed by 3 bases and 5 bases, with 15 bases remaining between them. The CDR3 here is CASSFVTQRRDTQYF. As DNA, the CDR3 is TGTGCCAGCAGCTTTGTCACCCAACGGAGAGATACGCAGTATTTT. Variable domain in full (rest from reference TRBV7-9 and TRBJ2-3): DTGVSQNPRHKITKRGQNVTFRCDPISEHNRLYWYRQTLGQGPEFLTYFQNEAQLEKSRLLSDRFSAERPKGSFSTLEIQRTEQGDSAMYLCASSFVTQRRDTQYFGPGTRLTVL.

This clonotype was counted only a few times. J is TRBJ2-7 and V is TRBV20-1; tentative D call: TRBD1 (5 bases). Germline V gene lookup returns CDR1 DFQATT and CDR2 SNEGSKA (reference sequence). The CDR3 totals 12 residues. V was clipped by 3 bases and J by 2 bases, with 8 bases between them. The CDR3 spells CSASKGTYEQYF. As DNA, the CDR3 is TGCAGTGCTAGTAAGGGGACCTACGAGCAGTACTTC.

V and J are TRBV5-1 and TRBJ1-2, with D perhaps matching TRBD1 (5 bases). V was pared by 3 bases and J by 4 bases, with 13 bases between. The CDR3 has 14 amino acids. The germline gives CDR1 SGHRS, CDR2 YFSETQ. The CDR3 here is CASSSWDGGYGYTF. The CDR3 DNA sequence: TGCGCCAGCAGCTCCTGGGACGGAGGCTATGGCTACACCTTC.

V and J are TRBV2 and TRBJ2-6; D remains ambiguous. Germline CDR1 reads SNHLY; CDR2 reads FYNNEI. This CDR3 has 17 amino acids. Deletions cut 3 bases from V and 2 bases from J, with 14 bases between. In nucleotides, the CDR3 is TGTGCCAGCAGTGAGCCCGAAGACCGAGCTGGGGCCAACGTCCTGACTTTC. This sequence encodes CASSEPEDRAGANVLTF.

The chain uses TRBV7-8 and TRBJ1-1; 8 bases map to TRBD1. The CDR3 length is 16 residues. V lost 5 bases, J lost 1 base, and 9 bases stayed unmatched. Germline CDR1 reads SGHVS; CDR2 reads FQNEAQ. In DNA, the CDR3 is TGTGCCAGCAGCCGGACGACAGGGGCCCAGAACACTGAAGCTTTCTTT. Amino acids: CASSRTTGAQNTEAFF.

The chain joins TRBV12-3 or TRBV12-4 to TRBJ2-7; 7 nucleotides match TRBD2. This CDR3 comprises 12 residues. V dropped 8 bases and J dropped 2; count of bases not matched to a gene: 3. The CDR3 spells CASAGDAYEQYF. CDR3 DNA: TGTGCCAGCGCGGGGGACGCCTACGAGCAGTACTTC.

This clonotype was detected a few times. The chain's CDR3 is CRPAGREINQPQHF. CDR3 sequence (DNA): TGCAGGCCCGCGGGCAGGGAAATCAATCAGCCCCAGCATTTT. The chain couples TRBV20-1 to TRBJ1-5, with D perhaps matching TRBD1 (5 bases). The CDR3 consists of 14 residues. Germline V gives CDR1 DFQATT, CDR2 SNEGSKA (reference sequence).

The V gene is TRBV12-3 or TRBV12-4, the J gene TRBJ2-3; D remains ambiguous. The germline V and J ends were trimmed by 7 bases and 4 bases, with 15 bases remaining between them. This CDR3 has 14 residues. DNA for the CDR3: TGTGCCAGCACCCCTGGGCGGCGGTCAGATACGCAGTATTTT. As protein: CASTPGRRSDTQYF.

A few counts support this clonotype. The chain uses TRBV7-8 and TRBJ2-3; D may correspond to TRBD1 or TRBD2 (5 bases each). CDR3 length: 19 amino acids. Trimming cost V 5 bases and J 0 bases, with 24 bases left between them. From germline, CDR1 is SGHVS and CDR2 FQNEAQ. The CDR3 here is CASSRPRDRITPSTDTQYF. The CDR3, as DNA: TGTGCCAGCAGCCGTCCCCGGGACCGAATTACCCCTAGCACAGATACGCAGTATTTT.